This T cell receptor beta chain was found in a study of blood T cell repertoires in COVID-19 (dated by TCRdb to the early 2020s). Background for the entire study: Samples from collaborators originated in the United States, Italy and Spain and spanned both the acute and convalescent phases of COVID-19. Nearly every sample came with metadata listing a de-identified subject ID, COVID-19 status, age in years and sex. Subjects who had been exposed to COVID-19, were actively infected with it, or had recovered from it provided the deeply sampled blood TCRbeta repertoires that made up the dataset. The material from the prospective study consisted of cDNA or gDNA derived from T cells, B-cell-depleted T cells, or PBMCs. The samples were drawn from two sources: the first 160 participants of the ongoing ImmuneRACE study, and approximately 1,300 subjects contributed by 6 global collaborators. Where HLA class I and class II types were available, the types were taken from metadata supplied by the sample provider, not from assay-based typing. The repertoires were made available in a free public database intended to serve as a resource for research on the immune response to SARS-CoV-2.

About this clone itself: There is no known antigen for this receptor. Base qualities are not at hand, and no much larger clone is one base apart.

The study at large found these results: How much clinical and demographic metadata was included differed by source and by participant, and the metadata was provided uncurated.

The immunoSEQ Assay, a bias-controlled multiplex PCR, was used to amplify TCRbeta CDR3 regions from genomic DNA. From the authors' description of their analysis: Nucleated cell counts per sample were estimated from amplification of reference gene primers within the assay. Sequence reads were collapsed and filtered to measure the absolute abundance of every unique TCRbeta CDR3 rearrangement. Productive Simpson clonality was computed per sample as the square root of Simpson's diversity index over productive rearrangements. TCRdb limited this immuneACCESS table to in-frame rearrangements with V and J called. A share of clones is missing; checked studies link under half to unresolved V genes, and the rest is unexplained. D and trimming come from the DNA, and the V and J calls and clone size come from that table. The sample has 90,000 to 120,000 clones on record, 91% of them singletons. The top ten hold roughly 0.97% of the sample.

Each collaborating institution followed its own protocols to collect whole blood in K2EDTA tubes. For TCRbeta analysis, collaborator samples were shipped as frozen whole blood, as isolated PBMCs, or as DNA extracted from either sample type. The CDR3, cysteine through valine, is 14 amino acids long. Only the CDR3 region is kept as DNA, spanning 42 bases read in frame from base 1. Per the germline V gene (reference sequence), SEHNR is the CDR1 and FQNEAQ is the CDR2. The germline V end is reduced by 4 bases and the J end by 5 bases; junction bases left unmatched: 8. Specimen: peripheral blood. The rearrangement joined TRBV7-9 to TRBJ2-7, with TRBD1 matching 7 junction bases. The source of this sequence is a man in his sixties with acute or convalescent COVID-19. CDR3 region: CASSSGNQGDEQYV. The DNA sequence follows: TGTGCCAGCAGCTCCGGAAACCAGGGGGACGAGCAGTACGTC.